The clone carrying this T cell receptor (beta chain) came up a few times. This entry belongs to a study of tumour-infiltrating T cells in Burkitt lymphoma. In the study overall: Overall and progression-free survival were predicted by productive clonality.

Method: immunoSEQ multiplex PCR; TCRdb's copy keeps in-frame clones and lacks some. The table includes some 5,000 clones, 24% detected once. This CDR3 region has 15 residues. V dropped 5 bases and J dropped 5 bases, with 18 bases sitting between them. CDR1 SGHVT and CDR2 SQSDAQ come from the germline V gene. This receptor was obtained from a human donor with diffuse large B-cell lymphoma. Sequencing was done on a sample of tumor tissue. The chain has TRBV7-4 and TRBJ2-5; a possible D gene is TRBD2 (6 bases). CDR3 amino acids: CASSHSLPRGETQYF. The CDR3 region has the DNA TGTGCCAGCAGCCACAGCCTGCCCCGGGGGGAGACCCAGTACTTC.